The clone carrying this T cell receptor (beta chain) was counted a single time. The junction shows a germline mismatch at one end, possibly a read error. The library came from three nested PCR rounds adapted from ARM-PCR protocols. TCRdb re-derived calls from the multiplex PCR reads in MiXCR, one entry per CDR3 protein. The sample has over 80,000 distinct CDR3 sequences; 80% are singletons. The data originate from a study of tumor and adjacent non-tumor tissue in lung cancer. Study background: On average, productive TCRbeta reads reached about 4.17 million per sample.

RNA was extracted from bulk tissue without any cell sorting. The normal lung tissue was taken more than 3 cm from the tumor edge. The CDR3 length is 14 residues. The specimen sequenced was distant non-tumor lung tissue. The chain carries TRBV12-3 or TRBV12-4 and TRBJ2-1; 7 bases match TRBD1. The J call may be in error: the DNA end matches TRBJ2-7 better. The sequence was obtained from a man aged 55 to 70 with small cell lung cancer. CDR3 in DNA: TGCGCCAGCAGTTCCGGGACAGAGCGCAATGAGCAGTACTTC. Residues: CASSSGTERNEQYF.